A selection of T cell receptor beta chains follows, all from one sample in a study of blood T cell repertoires in COVID-19. TCRdb's copy holds only in-frame clones and misses some; the assay was immunoSEQ multiplex PCR. This sample has tens of thousands of clones, with nearly 90% found just once. Sequences were obtained from peripheral blood. Receptor source: a man aged 55 to 70 with acute or convalescent COVID-19. CDR3s leave out the opening cysteine and the closing phenylalanine or tryptophan. The D gene is left open where the match is weak. Size is omitted from some rows. Given values are once, few, many or a class for expanded clones.

j_gene	abundance	v_gene	d_gene	CDR3aa
TRBJ1-5	once	TRBV19	.	ASSIVGYSLNQPQH
TRBJ2-7	.	TRBV25-1	.	ASSESHRYEQY
TRBJ1-5	.	TRBV4-3	.	ASSQVAGGNQPQH
TRBJ2-7	.	TRBV5-4	.	ASSPLGGQGVYEQY
TRBJ2-3	.	TRBV7-6	TRBD2	ASSPSGGAEDTQY
TRBJ2-6	.	TRBV7-9	TRBD1	ASSVRDRASSGANVLT
TRBJ1-6	.	TRBV28	TRBD1	ASKNTGGNSPLH
TRBJ1-6	.	TRBV5-4	.	ASSNPTAYNSPLH
TRBJ2-3	few	TRBV27	.	ASRSQGNTDTQY
TRBJ2-3	.	TRBV19	.	ASRGRVDTQY
TRBJ2-7	.	TRBV19	.	ASSISPQHDEQY
TRBJ1-5	.	TRBV5-8	.	ASSSGDYSNQPQH
TRBJ2-7	.	TRBV11-2	TRBD2	ASTSWGGEQY
TRBJ1-2	.	TRBV5-1	.	ASSPPGEGGYT
TRBJ1-4	.	TRBV5-6	TRBD1	ASSPGTVNEKLF
TRBJ1-6	.	TRBV30	.	AWSVAVRNSPLH
TRBJ1-1	.	TRBV3-1/TRBV3-2	TRBD1	ASSPLTGGLAEAF
TRBJ1-2	.	TRBV7-6	.	ASSLGATGFYGYT
TRBJ1-2	.	TRBV3-1/TRBV3-2	TRBD1	ASSRGGGQGLGYT
TRBJ1-3	.	TRBV3-1/TRBV3-2	TRBD1	ASSHRPGTVVGNTIY
TRBJ1-2	.	TRBV18	TRBD1	ASSPQDRGYGYT
TRBJ2-7	few	TRBV3-1/TRBV3-2	TRBD1	ASSLIGQGAGEQY
TRBJ1-5	.	TRBV12-3/TRBV12-4	.	ASLAGHSQPQH
TRBJ1-5	.	TRBV3-1/TRBV3-2	.	ASSQDLSQPQH
TRBJ2-1	once	TRBV29-1	TRBD2	SVLSLEAGGYNDGQF
TRBJ1-2	.	TRBV24-1	TRBD1	ATSDSTGGYGYT
TRBJ1-2	.	TRBV12-3/TRBV12-4	.	ASSPQGLNGYT
TRBJ2-7	.	TRBV10-3	.	AISDSYEQY
TRBJ2-3	.	TRBV19	TRBD2	ASSPSGGALDTQY
TRBJ2-1	.	TRBV5-1	.	ASSLGQASYNEQF
TRBJ2-3	.	TRBV7-2	TRBD2	ASSPLVVAGSTDTQY
TRBJ1-2	.	TRBV6-5	TRBD1	ASRAKDRVNSGYT